These 23 T cell receptor beta chains originate from one sample sequenced in a study of blood T cell repertoires in COVID-19 (dated by TCRdb to 2020 to 2022). To prepare the library, the immunoSEQ multiplex PCR assay was applied. The table comes from immuneACCESS by way of TCRdb, which keeps in-frame sequences with V and J called. Part of the clones is missing from these tables; in studies checked, under half for an unresolved V gene and the rest for unknown reasons. Across this sample there are 200,000 to 250,000 clones, with approximately 86% seen only once. Together, the top ten hold around 1.5% of the sample. The sequenced sample was peripheral blood. The receptors here all came from a young man with active or convalescent COVID-19.

The chain links TRBV19 to TRBJ2-5; D gene ambiguous. Germline loops: CDR1 LNHDA, CDR2 SQIVND (reference sequence). The CDR3 is made up of 13 amino acids. V gave up 5 bases and J gave up 1 base, with 8 bases separating them. CDR3 sequence: CASSVARQETQYF. CDR3 DNA sequence: TGTGCCAGTAGTGTAGCTCGCCAAGAGACCCAGTACTTC.

The V call is TRBV9, the J call TRBJ2-3; 9 bases are shared with TRBD1. The CDR3 loop spans 17 amino acids. V lost 6 bases and J lost 3; bases outside the gene matches: 14. Germline V gene sequence: CDR1 SGDLS, CDR2 YYNGEE. The CDR3 DNA reads as TGTGCCAGCACCGTCGACCACGGGGACAGGGTTACAGATACGCAGTATTTT. Residues: CASTVDHGDRVTDTQYF.

V is TRBV28 and J is TRBJ2-2, with no clear D. This CDR3 is 13 amino acids long. V lost 2 bases and J lost 6, with 7 bases in between. In germline, CDR1 is MDHEN, CDR2 SYDVKM. The CDR3 DNA is TGTGCCAGCAGTTTACGGTCCCCCGGGGAGCTGTTTTTT. This codes for CASSLRSPGELFF.

V gene TRBV5-4 combines with J gene TRBJ2-2; D gene ambiguous. The CDR3 consists of 14 residues. CDR1 is SGHNT and CDR2 is YYREEE in the germline V gene (reference sequence). Trimming removed 7 bases at V and 1 base at J, with 11 bases between. For the CDR3, the DNA is TGTGCCAGCGGCGAGGCAGAGAACACCGGGGAGCTGTTTTTT. It specifies CASGEAENTGELFF.

This chain links TRBV18 with TRBJ2-3; TRBD1 is a possible D gene (5 bases). Trimming left V 6 bases short and J 3 bases short, with 19 bases between. The CDR3 length is 16 residues. Germline values: CDR1 KGHSH, CDR2 LQKENI. The CDR3 region has the DNA TGTGCCAGCTCCTTTGCCGCAGGGCACAGAACAGATACGCAGTATTTT. This translates into CASSFAAGHRTDTQYF.

The chain has TRBV7-6 and TRBJ2-2, with D unclear. Germline loops: CDR1 SGHVS, CDR2 FNYEAQ. V was clipped by 8 bases and J by 4 bases, with 14 bases between them. This CDR3 region has 14 residues. The CDR3 sequence: CASLPIPGTGELFF. The CDR3 region has the DNA TGTGCCAGCTTACCGATTCCGGGCACCGGGGAGCTGTTTTTT. The complete variable domain, with remaining parts taken from reference TRBV7-6 and TRBJ2-2, reads GAGVSQSPRYKVTKRGQDVALRCDPISGHVSLYWYRQALGQGPEFLTYFNYEAQQDKSGLPNDRFSAERPEGSISTLTIQRTEQRDSAMYRCASLPIPGTGELFFGEGSRLTVL.

This chain's CDR3 is CASKRGGYTF. CDR3 in DNA: TGTGCCAGCAAGCGGGGTGGCTACACCTTC. The chain uses TRBV28 and TRBJ1-2; the D is unclear. V was clipped by 7 bases and J by 7 bases, with 7 bases between them. The germline V gene encodes CDR1 MDHEN and CDR2 SYDVKM. This CDR3 is built from 10 residues.

This clone was counted a few times. The V gene is TRBV28, the J gene TRBJ2-7, with TRBD2 as a possible D gene (7 bases). There are 14 residues in the CDR3. Germline CDR1 MDHEN, CDR2 SYDVKM. The germline V and J ends were trimmed by 5 bases and 4 bases, with 15 bases remaining between them. DNA for the CDR3: TGTGCCAGCAGTGAGGAGGGGGGGGTATACGAGCAGTACTTC. Protein product: CASSEEGGVYEQYF.

The chain is built from TRBV20-1 and TRBJ1-3; D remains unclear. The germline V gene has CDR1 DFQATT and CDR2 SNEGSKA (reference sequence). The CDR3 is made up of 11 amino acids. Trimming stripped 4 bases from V and 2 bases from J, with 3 bases between. CDR3 DNA sequence: TGCAGTGCTACAACTGGAAACACCATATATTTT. It yields the protein CSATTGNTIYF.

V gene TRBV19 combines with J gene TRBJ2-7; no reliable D call. Trimming removed 5 bases at V and 10 bases at J, with 18 bases between. The CDR3 has 13 residues. Germline V gene data show CDR1 as LNHDA and CDR2 as SQIVND (reference sequence). For the CDR3, the DNA is TGTGCCAGTAGTCCCAAATACGGCGGCACTCAGTACTTC. Translating gives CASSPKYGGTQYF.

The chain has TRBV3-1 (or the pseudogene TRBV3-2) and TRBJ2-3, with a possible D match to TRBD2 (6 bases). CDR1 and CDR2 (germline): LGHDT, YNNKEL (reference sequence). The V and J ends lost 4 bases and 4 bases respectively, with 12 bases between them. The length of the CDR3 is 14 residues. CDR3 DNA: TGTGCCAGCAGCCGAGGGGAGGCTCCAGATACGCAGTATTTT. Its translation: CASSRGEAPDTQYF.

About this clone itself: Different DNA sequences within this sample yield the same CDR3. The V and J genes are TRBV5-1 and TRBJ2-7, with TRBD2 identical over 8 bases. V lost 2 bases and J lost 4; bases outside the gene matches: 5. The CDR3 spans 14 residues. The germline CDR1 and CDR2 sequences are SGHRS and YFSETQ. The CDR3 nucleotides read TGCGCCAGCAGCTTAGCGGGAGTCAGTTACGAGCAGTACTTC. Translating gives CASSLAGVSYEQYF. Drawing the rest from reference TRBV5-1 and TRBJ2-7, the complete variable domain is KAGVTQTPRYLIKTRGQQVTLSCSPISGHRSVSWYQQTPGQGLQFLFEYFSETQRNKGNFPGRFSGRQFSNSRSEMNVSTLELGDSALYLCASSLAGVSYEQYFGPGTRLTVT.

This chain uses TRBV5-1 with TRBJ1-2; 11 nucleotides line up with TRBD1. CDR3 size: 17 residues. Germline V gives CDR1 SGHRS, CDR2 YFSETQ. Trimming took 5 bases from V and 2 from J; bases not matched to a gene: 11. CDR3 in amino acids: CASREGQGAISNYGYTF. The CDR3 coding sequence is TGCGCCAGCAGAGAAGGACAGGGGGCTATTTCGAACTATGGCTACACCTTC.

This clone was seen once. V gene TRBV6-1 combines with J gene TRBJ1-6; D is unresolved. Germline loops: CDR1 MNHNS, CDR2 SASEGT. V was clipped by 3 bases and J by 7 bases, with 7 bases between them. The CDR3 spans 13 residues. CDR3 residues: CASSDNSNSPLHF. CDR3 coding DNA: TGTGCCAGCAGTGATAACAGCAATTCACCCCTCCACTTT.

This clone showed up just once. V gene TRBV11-3 combines with J gene TRBJ2-5, with D uncertain. The germline V gene encodes CDR1 SGHNT and CDR2 YENEEA. V was trimmed by 5 bases and J by 5 bases, leaving 12 bases between them. The CDR3 totals 13 residues. CDR3 in amino acids: CASSRVNGETQYF. The CDR3 coding sequence is TGTGCCAGCAGCCGGGTCAATGGTGAGACCCAGTACTTC. Full variable domain (missing parts from reference TRBV11-3 and TRBJ2-5): EAGVVQSPRYKIIEKKQPVAFWCNPISGHNTLYWYLQNLGQGPELLIRYENEEAVDDSQLPKDRFSAERLKGVDSTLKIQPAELGDSAVYLCASSRVNGETQYFGPGTRLLVL.

The rearrangement links TRBV10-3 to TRBJ1-1; the D gene is possibly TRBD1 (6 bases). The CDR3 is 15 residues long. V dropped 3 bases and J dropped 5 bases, with 16 bases sitting between them. Germline values: CDR1 ENHRY, CDR2 SYGVKD. The CDR3 reads CAISDAQGVWTEAFF. In nucleotides, the CDR3 is TGTGCCATCAGTGACGCACAGGGAGTGTGGACTGAAGCTTTCTTT.

The chain combines TRBV9 with TRBJ1-2; weak D call: TRBD1 (5 bases). This CDR3 is built from 14 residues. V was cut by 4 bases and J by 7 bases, with 17 bases left in between. Per germline, CDR1 SGDLS and CDR2 YYNGEE. The CDR3 sequence is CASSTGDFRGGYTF. The CDR3 coding sequence is TGTGCCAGCAGCACGGGTGATTTTAGGGGTGGCTACACCTTC.

V usage is TRBV4-2 and J usage is TRBJ2-7; 7 nucleotides agree with TRBD2. The CDR3 is 18 amino acids. V shed 1 base, J shed 0 bases, and the junction held 12 bases outside the gene matches. Germline V CDR1 and CDR2: LGHNA, YNFKEQ. The CDR3 DNA follows: TGTGCCAGCAGCCAAGCCGAGACTAGCTATGAGGACTCCTACGAGCAGTACTTC. It yields the protein CASSQAETSYEDSYEQYF.

The chain is built from TRBV2 and TRBJ2-1; 10 nucleotides match TRBD2. Unmatched junction bases numbered 10, after V lost 8 bases and J lost 6 bases. The CDR3 runs to 15 residues. Looked up from germline, CDR1 is SNHLY and CDR2 is FYNNEI. The CDR3 DNA sequence: TGTGCCAGCCACCCCCCAGCGGGAGGGCTCAATGAGCAGTTCTTC. It encodes CASHPPAGGLNEQFF.

This clone has a handful of counts. The chain is built from TRBV6-2 or TRBV6-3 and TRBJ2-1; 8 nucleotides match TRBD2. The CDR3 runs 16 residues. CDR1 and CDR2 (germline): MNHEY, SVGEGT. After removal of 2 bases from V and 6 bases from J, the junction contained 9 bases not matched to a gene. CDR3 amino acids: CASSYPMSGSSNEQFF. CDR3 DNA sequence: TGTGCCAGCAGTTACCCCATGAGCGGGAGCTCCAATGAGCAGTTCTTC.

This clone was observed once. The chain joins TRBV9 to TRBJ1-6, with TRBD1 matching over 9 bases. Germline CDR1 and CDR2: SGDLS and YYNGEE. CDR3 length: 17 residues. The trim removed 1 base at V and 8 bases at J, leaving 10 bases unmatched. CDR3 nucleotide sequence: TGTGCCAGCAGCGTAACCCCACAGGGGGCCTGGGATTCACCCCTCCACTTT. It encodes CASSVTPQGAWDSPLHF.

The chain is built from TRBV27 and TRBJ1-4; D unclear. The germline V gene has CDR1 MNHEY and CDR2 SMNVEV (reference sequence). The CDR3 has 15 residues. Trimming removed 9 bases from V and 0 bases from J, with 14 bases in between. CDR3: CAREKIFTTNEKLFF. In nucleotides, the CDR3 is TGTGCCAGGGAGAAGATCTTCACAACTAATGAAAAACTGTTTTTT.

The V gene is TRBV19, the J gene TRBJ2-1, with TRBD2 identical over 8 bases. V lost 1 base, J lost 1 base, and 9 bases stayed unmatched. Germline CDR1 LNHDA, CDR2 SQIVND (reference sequence). The CDR3 totals 18 residues. In DNA form, the CDR3 reads TGTGCCAGTAGTATAGGGGGTAGCGGGGATGGTTCCTACAATGAGCAGTTCTTC. It translates to CASSIGGSGDGSYNEQFF.